This TCR beta chain was profiled in a study of cytomegalovirus exposure and HLA in healthy donors. Each of the donors was a healthy bone marrow donor. General observations from the study: Within an earlier analysis, most TCR beta V segments proved productive either about 87% or about 30% of the time. A later analysis reportedly identified an Asian-associated ancestry cluster as carrying fewer N-insertions than the roughly 670-donor mean.

With 60 Vbeta and 13 Jbeta primers, the PCR was carried out. TCRdb's copy holds only in-frame clones and misses some; the assay was immunoSEQ multiplex PCR. This table holds about 100,000 clones, 70% to 80% found once. The CDR3 spans 15 residues. V dropped 3 bases and J dropped 3; count of bases not matched to a gene: 6. CDR1 SEHNR and CDR2 FQNEAQ come from the germline V gene (reference sequence). This clone came up a few times. Its specificity is unknown. The sample was PBMCs. The V gene is TRBV7-9, the J gene TRBJ1-1, with 8 bases that match TRBD1. This receptor was obtained from a woman in her 40s in good health and CMV-seronegative. Here the CDR3 reads CASSFAGGTYTEAFF. CDR3 nucleotide sequence: TGTGCCAGCAGCTTCGCAGGGGGCACCTACACTGAAGCTTTCTTT. The variable domain in full, completed from reference TRBV7-9 and TRBJ1-1, reads DTGVSQNPRHKITKRGQNVTFRCDPISEHNRLYWYRQTLGQGPEFLTYFQNEAQLEKSRLLSDRFSAERPKGSFSTLEIQRTEQGDSAMYLCASSFAGGTYTEAFFGQGTRLTVV.